This T cell receptor beta chain was documented in a study of blood T cell repertoires in COVID-19. Study-wide background: From T cells, B-cell-depleted T cells, or PBMCs came the material, which was cDNA or gDNA.

The authors' processing: It was from reference gene primer amplification that nucleated cell counts were estimated. Profiling relied on immunoSEQ multiplex PCR, and the TCRdb table lists in-frame clones only, not all of them. That table furnishes V, J and clone size, whereas the DNA furnished D and trimming. Altogether 130,000 to 150,000 clones are present, about 86% being singletons, with the ten largest covering over 2.5%. Per germline, CDR1 LNHDA and CDR2 SQIVND (reference sequence). Between the trimmed V and J ends, which lost 6 bases and 2 bases, there was a span of 17 bases. The CDR3 is 16 residues long.

The rearrangement uses TRBV19 and TRBJ1-5; TRBD1 is a possible D gene (5 bases). This sequence originates from a woman at least 80 years old with acute or convalescent COVID-19. The sequenced sample was peripheral blood. The CDR3 DNA reads as TGTGCCAGTAGGGAATTCGGGGGGAGCGGCAATCAGCCCCAGCATTTT. It codes for CASREFGGSGNQPQHF. The variable domain in full, completed from reference TRBV19 and TRBJ1-5, reads DGGITQSPKYLFRKEGQNVTLSCEQNLNHDAMYWYRQDPGQGLRLIYYSQIVNDFQKGDIAEGYSVSREKKESFPLTVTSAQKNPTAFYLCASREFGGSGNQPQHFGDGTRLSIL.